This record concerns one TCR beta chain sequence. It was at deep level that the assay was run. The authors' processing: Without quality scores, immunoSEQ junctional reads could not be filtered like full-length reads. Here immunoSEQ multiplex PCR was the method, and the copy in TCRdb shows in-frame clones only, minus some. V and J calls and clone size are as listed in that table; D and trimming were resolved from the DNA. The data hold more than 2 million clones, with 85% to 95% observed a single time. The data are from a study of shared clonotypes between healthy human individuals. At the level of the study: Used for every donor were three CD4 naive, three CD4 memory, two CD8 naive and one CD8 memory plate.

Terminally differentiated effector memory CD45RA+ cells were excluded from the naive CD8 cells, which were CD45RO-negative and positively selected for CCR7. This clonotype was obtained from a man younger than 30 in good health. Material for sequencing was naive CD8+ T cells sorted from blood.

The CDR3 protein is CASSLSGFALSEQFF. CDR3 coding DNA: TGCGCCAGCAGCTTGAGTGGTTTCGCTCTTAGCGAGCAGTTCTTC. The chain uses TRBV5-1 and TRBJ2-1; D uncertain. This CDR3 is 15 amino acids long. Germline V CDR1 and CDR2: SGHRS, YFSETQ. The germline V and J ends were trimmed by 1 base and 10 bases, with 18 bases remaining between them.